The 11 T cell receptor beta chains given below trace back to one sample, sequenced in a study of technical replicates of blood from a handful of donors. The protocol was immunoSEQ multiplex PCR, while the TCRdb copy is restricted to in-frame clones and leaves out a portion. The repertoire holds over 15,000 clones, with 86% as singletons. Sequenced material: PBMCs. Receptor source: a human donor in good health.

The V gene is TRBV28, the J gene TRBJ2-5; 7 bases are a match to TRBD2. The CDR3 is 14 residues long. V gave up 3 bases and J gave up 1 base; unmatched junction bases: 2. Germline CDR1 MDHEN, CDR2 SYDVKM. CDR3 region: CASSLSGGQETQYF. The CDR3 coding sequence is TGTGCCAGCAGTTTGTCGGGGGGCCAAGAGACCCAGTACTTC.

The chain has TRBV9 and TRBJ1-3; D not resolved. Trimming removed 3 bases from V and 2 bases from J, with 9 bases in between. The V gene's germline CDR1 is SGDLS and CDR2 YYNGEE. The CDR3 is 14 residues long. This chain's CDR3 is CASSGTDPGNTIYF. The CDR3 coding sequence is TGTGCCAGCAGCGGAACAGATCCTGGAAACACCATATATTTT.

This chain connects TRBV27 to TRBJ2-3; 11 positions match TRBD2. V lost 2 bases, J lost 1 base, and 5 bases stayed unmatched. Germline lookup yields CDR1 MNHEY and CDR2 SMNVEV (reference sequence). The CDR3 spans 17 residues. CDR3 DNA sequence: TGTGCCAGCAGTTTACGTACTAGCGGGAGCGGCACAGATACGCAGTATTTT. Its protein product is CASSLRTSGSGTDTQYF.

V and J are TRBV10-1 and TRBJ2-7; 7 nucleotides agree with TRBD1. Losses at the gene ends were 4 bases for V and 5 bases for J; bases not matched to a gene: 8. Germline assignment: CDR1 WNHNN and CDR2 SYGVQD (reference sequence). This CDR3 is 14 amino acids long. Here the CDR3 DNA reads TGCGCCAGCAGTGGTGGGACAGAAGTTGACGAGCAGTACTTC. Protein: CASSGGTEVDEQYF.

The V and J genes are TRBV10-2 and TRBJ2-7; TRBD2 matches at 12 bases. Per germline, CDR1 WSHSY and CDR2 SAAADI. V shed 2 bases and J 3 bases; nucleotides not matched to a gene: 8. The CDR3 covers 17 residues. The CDR3 nucleotides are TGCGCCAGCAGTGAGCCTGGGACTAGCGGGCGGAGCTACGAGCAGTACTTC. Translated, it gives CASSEPGTSGRSYEQYF.

This clone showed up just once. This chain joins TRBV5-6 and TRBJ2-3, with 9 bases aligning to TRBD1. The CDR3 loop spans 16 amino acids. Germline-derived CDR1 and CDR2 are SGHDT and YYEEEE. V shed 4 bases, J shed 3 bases, and the junction held 9 bases outside the gene matches. As DNA, the CDR3 is TGTGCCAGCAGCCTCCGAGGAGGACAGGGGACAGATACGCAGTATTTT. Protein product: CASSLRGGQGTDTQYF. Full variable domain (outside the CDR3, taken from reference TRBV5-6 and TRBJ2-3): DAGVTQSPTHLIKTRGQQVTLRCSPKSGHDTVSWYQQALGQGPQFIFQYYEEEERQRGNFPDRFSGHQFPNYSSELNVNALLLGDSALYLCASSLRGGQGTDTQYFGPGTRLTVL.

In its sample, this clone was seen a few times. V gene TRBV6-5 combines with J gene TRBJ1-1; the D gene is possibly TRBD1 (5 bases). Per the germline V gene, CDR1 is MNHEY and CDR2 is SVGAGI. Trimming removed 0 bases at V and 3 bases at J, with 11 bases between. The CDR3 covers 15 residues. The CDR3 reads CASSYSYRKDTEAFF. In DNA, the CDR3 is TGTGCCAGCAGTTACTCGTACAGGAAGGACACTGAAGCTTTCTTT.

The chain couples TRBV7-6 to TRBJ1-1, with TRBD1 matching over 7 bases. This CDR3 spans 14 amino acids. V lost 3 bases to trimming and J lost 1 base; unmatched junction nucleotides: 2. Germline V CDR1 and CDR2: SGHVS, FNYEAQ. CDR3 in amino acids: CASSLDRRNTEAFF. The CDR3 DNA follows: TGTGCCAGCAGCTTGGACAGGCGGAACACTGAAGCTTTCTTT.

This chain connects TRBV4-1 to TRBJ1-5; D might be TRBD1 (5 bases). Germline V gives CDR1 MGHRA, CDR2 YSYEKL. The CDR3 consists of 18 residues. V lost 1 base and J lost 1, with 17 bases in between. The chain's CDR3 is CASSQANAGTLSNQPQHF. In DNA, the CDR3 is TGCGCCAGCAGCCAAGCGAATGCCGGGACTTTGAGCAATCAGCCCCAGCATTTT.

V usage is TRBV19 and J usage is TRBJ2-7; tentatively, D is TRBD1 (5 bases). The V gene lost 6 bases and the J gene lost 5 bases, with 14 bases spanning the gap. Germline values: CDR1 LNHDA, CDR2 SQIVND (reference sequence). The CDR3 spans 13 residues. The CDR3 coding sequence is TGTGCCAGTAGCCCGACAGAGTCGAACGAGCAGTACTTC. Its protein product is CASSPTESNEQYF.

This chain joins TRBV15 and TRBJ2-1; TRBD2 matches at 8 bases. The V gene end was trimmed by 5 bases and the J gene end by 10 bases; junction bases not matched to a gene: 7. The CDR3 loop spans 13 amino acids. Germline CDR1 is LNHNV and CDR2 is YYDKDF (reference sequence). CDR3 in DNA: TGTGCCACCAGCTGGGGACTAGTTGGGGAGCAGTTCTTC. This codes for CATSWGLVGEQFF.